The rows below give T cell receptor beta chains drawn from one sample of a study of T cell responses to AZD1222 COVID-19 vaccine. TCRdb's copy holds only in-frame clones and misses some; the assay was immunoSEQ multiplex PCR. The sample carries about 160,000 clones, around 90% recorded once. The material sequenced was peripheral blood, taken on day 0 of MenACWY control vaccination. Receptors originate from an adult in good health. Each CDR3 is given with its conserved first and last residue. The D gene is left open where the match is weak. Size values are once, few and many counts, or a class for expanded clones, and some rows have none.

.	TRBV27	.	TRBJ1-2	CASSRQITTGGYTF	TGTGCCAGCAGTCGACAGATAACAACAGGGGGCTACACCTTC
.	TRBV12-2	.	TRBJ2-3	CASRLGGFLSRAGDTQYF	TGTGCAAGTCGCTTGGGCGGATTTTTAAGCCGGGCAGGAGATACGCAGTATTTT
.	TRBV7-9	TRBD1	TRBJ2-2	CASSLGQGAGELFF	TGTGCCAGCAGCTTAGGACAGGGGGCTGGGGAGCTGTTTTTT
.	TRBV6-2/TRBV6-3	.	TRBJ1-1	CASSEGKAVDEAFF	TGTGCCAGCAGTGAGGGGAAGGCAGTCGATGAAGCTTTCTTT
.	TRBV6-4	.	TRBJ1-2	CASKYSLSGNYGYTF	TGTGCCAGCAAGTACAGCCTCTCGGGTAACTATGGCTACACCTTC
once	TRBV11-1	.	TRBJ1-1	CASSQTWTAEAFF	TGTGCCAGCAGCCAGACCTGGACCGCTGAAGCTTTCTTT
.	TRBV2	TRBD2	TRBJ2-7	CASSSGTSGTLKYF	TGTGCCAGCAGTTCCGGGACTAGCGGGACGTTGAAGTACTTC
.	TRBV6-6	TRBD1	TRBJ1-4	CASSRPGTVNEKLFF	TGTGCCAGCAGTCGCCCCGGGACAGTTAATGAAAAACTGTTTTTT
.	TRBV10-2	TRBD2	TRBJ2-1	CASSELLAGVSEQFF	TGCGCCAGCAGTGAATTGCTAGCGGGAGTTAGTGAGCAGTTCTTC
.	TRBV5-1	TRBD2	TRBJ2-1	CASSSGIAGREQFF	TGCGCCAGCAGCTCAGGGATAGCGGGAAGGGAGCAGTTCTTC
.	TRBV11-3	TRBD2	TRBJ2-3	CASSWGTSGMGDTQYF	TGTGCCAGCAGCTGGGGGACTAGCGGGATGGGAGATACGCAGTATTTT
.	TRBV5-8	TRBD1	TRBJ1-2	CASSPHRGPNYGYTF	TGTGCCAGCAGCCCCCACAGGGGCCCGAACTATGGCTACACCTTC
.	TRBV19	.	TRBJ1-2	CASTHGPVGYTF	TGTGCCAGTACCCACGGACCAGTCGGCTACACCTTC
.	TRBV3-1/TRBV3-2	.	TRBJ2-3	CASSQGGADTDTQYF	TGTGCCAGCAGCCAAGGAGGGGCGGACACAGATACGCAGTATTTT
.	TRBV6-5	.	TRBJ1-4	CASRRYGVWEKLFF	TGTGCCAGCAGAAGGTACGGGGTCTGGGAAAAACTGTTTTTT
few	TRBV6-4	.	TRBJ2-2	CASSVYVDTGELFF	TGTGCCAGCAGTGTTTATGTGGACACCGGGGAGCTGTTTTTT
.	TRBV2	.	TRBJ1-1	CASKTAVEAFF	TGTGCCAGCAAGACGGCGGTTGAAGCTTTCTTT
.	TRBV18	.	TRBJ2-1	CASLQASSYNEQFF	TGTGCCAGCCTGCAAGCTAGCTCCTACAATGAGCAGTTCTTC
.	TRBV28	.	TRBJ1-5	CASSLWSGAGADQPQHF	TGTGCCAGCAGTTTATGGTCCGGGGCGGGGGCGGACCAGCCCCAGCATTTT
once	TRBV19	.	TRBJ1-4	CASNPGFDYNEKLFF	TGTGCCAGTAACCCGGGATTTGACTATAATGAAAAACTGTTTTTT
.	TRBV10-1	TRBD1	TRBJ1-1	CASKLSQGVDTEAFF	TGCGCCAGCAAACTTTCCCAGGGGGTAGACACTGAAGCTTTCTTT
.	TRBV24-1	TRBD1	TRBJ1-2	CATGGTGLYGYTF	TGTGCCACCGGGGGGACAGGACTCTATGGCTACACCTTC
.	TRBV19	.	TRBJ1-2	CASSNKVGYTF	TGTGCCAGTAGTAATAAGGTGGGCTACACCTTC
.	TRBV7-9	TRBD2	TRBJ2-1	CASKSGSIHEQFF	TGTGCCAGCAAAAGCGGGAGTATCCATGAGCAGTTCTTC
.	TRBV7-3	.	TRBJ2-1	CASSLKTGQGNEQFF	TGTGCCAGCAGCTTAAAGACCGGGCAGGGCAATGAGCAGTTCTTC
.	TRBV11-2	.	TRBJ1-4	CASSLGATTNEKLFF	TGTGCCAGCAGCTTAGGGGCCACAACTAATGAAAAACTGTTTTTT
.	TRBV11-1	TRBD1	TRBJ1-6	CASNSGTGRNSPLHF	TGTGCCAGCAATTCCGGGACAGGGAGAAATTCACCCCTCCACTTT
once	TRBV5-8	.	TRBJ1-5	CASSPRGQPQHF	TGTGCCAGCAGCCCCCGGGGTCAGCCCCAGCATTTT
.	TRBV6-6	TRBD1	TRBJ1-3	CASSFDRAGNTIYF	TGTGCCAGCAGTTTTGACAGGGCTGGAAACACCATATATTTT
.	TRBV24-1	.	TRBJ1-2	CATSEFSGVTTF	TGTGCCACCAGTGAGTTCAGTGGGGTGACAACCTTC
.	TRBV4-1	.	TRBJ1-1	CASRPGIRENTEAFF	TGCGCCAGCAGACCTGGTATAAGGGAGAACACTGAAGCTTTCTTT
once	TRBV11-2	.	TRBJ1-5	CASSLGAFGQPQHF	TGTGCCAGCAGCTTAGGGGCCTTCGGTCAGCCCCAGCATTTT
.	TRBV11-2	TRBD2	TRBJ2-7	CASSLISGRGTYEQYF	TGTGCCAGCAGCTTAATTAGCGGGAGGGGGACCTACGAGCAGTACTTC
.	TRBV4-1	.	TRBJ2-7	CASSLTGPYEQYF	TGCGCCAGCAGCCTTACAGGGCCCTACGAGCAGTACTTC
.	TRBV5-4	TRBD2	TRBJ2-2	CASSLDIAGTGELFF	TGTGCCAGCAGCTTGGATATAGCGGGCACCGGGGAGCTGTTTTTT
.	TRBV24-1	TRBD2	TRBJ2-1	CATSDWTSGYNEQFF	TGTGCCACCAGTGACTGGACTAGCGGCTACAATGAGCAGTTCTTC
once	TRBV7-2	TRBD1	TRBJ1-2	CASSLDGQGFGYTF	TGTGCCAGCAGCTTAGACGGACAGGGGTTTGGCTACACCTTC
.	TRBV2	.	TRBJ2-1	CASWPSYNEQFF	TGTGCCAGTTGGCCCTCCTACAATGAGCAGTTCTTC
.	TRBV30	.	TRBJ1-5	CAWSVDSNQPQHF	TGTGCCTGGAGTGTAGATAGCAATCAGCCCCAGCATTTT
.	TRBV7-9	.	TRBJ2-2	CASSLFPSRLANTGELFF	TGTGCCAGCAGCTTATTTCCCTCGCGTCTCGCGAACACCGGGGAGCTGTTTTTT
few	TRBV2	.	TRBJ1-5	CASGWSNRNQPQHF	TGTGCCAGCGGGTGGAGTAATCGGAATCAGCCCCAGCATTTT
.	TRBV7-9	TRBD1	TRBJ1-2	CASSLAGQGYYGYTF	TGTGCCAGCAGCTTGGCGGGACAGGGTTACTATGGCTACACCTTC
.	TRBV2	TRBD2	TRBJ2-7	CASRGLSGSYEQYF	TGTGCCAGCAGGGGACTATCAGGGTCCTACGAGCAGTACTTC
.	TRBV6-2/TRBV6-3	TRBD2	TRBJ2-3	CASSLDVILAGGNTDTQYF	TGTGCCAGCAGTCTTGACGTGATTTTGGCGGGAGGCAACACAGATACGCAGTATTTT
.	TRBV28	.	TRBJ2-5	CASSLQPSVKETQYF	TGTGCCAGCAGTTTACAGCCATCAGTAAAAGAGACCCAGTACTTC
.	TRBV5-4	TRBD2	TRBJ2-1	CASSLAGSSYNEQFF	TGTGCCAGCAGCTTAGCGGGAAGCTCCTACAATGAGCAGTTCTTC
once	TRBV10-3	TRBD1	TRBJ1-6	CAIRQGQGENSPLHF	TGTGCCATCAGGCAAGGACAGGGGGAGAATTCACCCCTCCACTTT